This T cell receptor beta chain came from a study of T cell repertoires in cytomegalovirus infection. In the study overall: As its CMV epitopes, the study selected recently identified HLA-C-restricted and well-studied HLA-B-restricted targets. It was the public TCR beta signatures that indicated both CMV infection and matching HLA type.

Remarks on this clonotype: The antigen is not known.

The CDR3 has 14 amino acids. The germline V and J ends were trimmed by 3 bases and 3 bases, with 11 bases remaining between them. TCRdb reprocessed the reads with MiXCR, giving one entry per CDR3 protein. The sample records a few hundred thousand distinct CDR3 sequences, almost 40% being singletons. Findings and caveats of the study: Ex vivo, HLA-C-restricted CMV-specific TCR beta clonotypes prevailed over the rest of the response. Carriage of CMV together with the relevant HLA was identifiable through cumulative public TCR beta family frequency.

The chain recombines TRBV12-3 or TRBV12-4 with TRBJ2-5; D gene ambiguous. The origin of this receptor is a human donor in good health (CMV status not recorded). Some clones in this sample may be carry-over from other donors' samples. Sample: cultured PBMCs, taken from culture after CMV antigen stimulation. This chain's CDR3 is CASSFSLKEETQYF. The CDR3, as DNA: TGTGCCAGCAGTTTTAGCCTGAAAGAAGAGACCCAGTACTTC.